This T cell receptor (beta chain) emerged from a study of shared clonotypes between healthy human individuals. V dropped 3 bases and J dropped 2 bases, with 4 bases sitting between them. Germline V gives CDR1 MGHDK, CDR2 SYGVNS. The CDR3 has 13 amino acids. Generated by immunoSEQ multiplex PCR, the TCRdb table keeps only in-frame clones and is missing some. Of some 1.1 million clones listed, approximately 77% were seen once; the top ten hold approximately 0.9%. This chain joins TRBV25-1 and TRBJ2-2, with D unresolved. The sample comprised memory CD4+ T cells from PBMCs. As to subset: CD45RA-negative fraction. This receptor was identified in a man aged 18 to 29 in good health. Some clones in this sample may be carry-over from other donors' samples. This chain's CDR3 is CASSDRNTGELFF. DNA for the CDR3: TGTGCCAGCAGTGACAGAAACACCGGGGAGCTGTTTTTT.